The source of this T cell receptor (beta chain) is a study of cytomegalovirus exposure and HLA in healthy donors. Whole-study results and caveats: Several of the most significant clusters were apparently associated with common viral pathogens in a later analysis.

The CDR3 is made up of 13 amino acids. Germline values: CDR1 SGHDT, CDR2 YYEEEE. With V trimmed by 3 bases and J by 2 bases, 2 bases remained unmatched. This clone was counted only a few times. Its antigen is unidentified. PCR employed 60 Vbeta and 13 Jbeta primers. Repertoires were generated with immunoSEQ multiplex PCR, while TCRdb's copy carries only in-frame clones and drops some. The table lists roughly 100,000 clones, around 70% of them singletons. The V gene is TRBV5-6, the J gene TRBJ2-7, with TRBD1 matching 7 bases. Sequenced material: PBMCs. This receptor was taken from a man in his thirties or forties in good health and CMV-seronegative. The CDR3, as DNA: TGTGCCAGCAGCTCGGACAGGACCTACGAGCAGTACTTC. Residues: CASSSDRTYEQYF.